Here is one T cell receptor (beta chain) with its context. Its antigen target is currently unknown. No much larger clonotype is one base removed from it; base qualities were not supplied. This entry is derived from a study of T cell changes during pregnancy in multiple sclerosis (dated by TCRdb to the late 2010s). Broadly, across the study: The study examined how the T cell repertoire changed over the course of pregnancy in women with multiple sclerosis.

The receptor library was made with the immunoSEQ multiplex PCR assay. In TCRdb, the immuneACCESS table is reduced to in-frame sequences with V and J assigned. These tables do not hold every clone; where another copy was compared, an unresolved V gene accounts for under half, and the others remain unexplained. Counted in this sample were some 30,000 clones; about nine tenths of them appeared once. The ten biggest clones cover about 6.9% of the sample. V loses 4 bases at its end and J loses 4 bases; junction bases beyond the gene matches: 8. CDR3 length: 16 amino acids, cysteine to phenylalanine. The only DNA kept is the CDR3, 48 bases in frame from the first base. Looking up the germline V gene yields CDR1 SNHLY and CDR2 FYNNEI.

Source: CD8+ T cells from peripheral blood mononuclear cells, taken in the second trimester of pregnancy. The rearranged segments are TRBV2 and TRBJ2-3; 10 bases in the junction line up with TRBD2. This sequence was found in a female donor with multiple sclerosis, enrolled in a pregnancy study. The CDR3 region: CASSVSSGGEADTQYF. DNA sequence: TGTGCCAGCAGTGTTTCTAGCGGGGGTGAGGCAGATACGCAGTATTTT.